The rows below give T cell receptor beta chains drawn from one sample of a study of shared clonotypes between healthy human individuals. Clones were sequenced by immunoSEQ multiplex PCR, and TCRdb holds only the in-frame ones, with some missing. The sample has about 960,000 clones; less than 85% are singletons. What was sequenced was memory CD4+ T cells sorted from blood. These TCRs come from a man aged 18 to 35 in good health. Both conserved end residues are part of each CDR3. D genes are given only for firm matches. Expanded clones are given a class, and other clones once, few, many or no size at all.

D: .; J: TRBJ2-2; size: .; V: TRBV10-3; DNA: TGTGCCATCAGTGAGGGAGGTACCATTAGCACCGGGGAGCTGTTTTTT; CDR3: CAISEGGTISTGELFF
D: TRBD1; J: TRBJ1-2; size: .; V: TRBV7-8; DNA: TGTGCCAGCAGCTTAGGTCAGGGGGAGGCTGGCTACACCTTC; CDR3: CASSLGQGEAGYTF
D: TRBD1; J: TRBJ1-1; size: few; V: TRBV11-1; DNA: TGTGCCAGCAGCTTACAGCGACAGGGATCACCTTTCTTT; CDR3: CASSLQRQGSPFF
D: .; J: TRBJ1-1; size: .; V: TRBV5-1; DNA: TGCGCCAGCCTAGGAAGGGTGCCGGGGAGTATGAACACTGAAGCTTTCTTT; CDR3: CASLGRVPGSMNTEAFF
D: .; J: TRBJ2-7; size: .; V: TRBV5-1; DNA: TGCGCCAGCAGCTTGGACCTCTACGAGCAGTACTTC; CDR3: CASSLDLYEQYF
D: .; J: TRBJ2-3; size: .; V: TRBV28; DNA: TGTGCCAGCCGGCAGGTCGGGGGCGGAGATACGCAGTATTTT; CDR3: CASRQVGGGDTQYF
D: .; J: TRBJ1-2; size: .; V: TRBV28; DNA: TGTGCCAGCAGTTTATTGGGTGGCTACACCTTC; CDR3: CASSLLGGYTF
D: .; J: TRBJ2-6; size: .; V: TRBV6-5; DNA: TGTGCCAGCAGTAAGGGGGGAACTGGGGCCAACGTCCTGACTTTC; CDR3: CASSKGGTGANVLTF
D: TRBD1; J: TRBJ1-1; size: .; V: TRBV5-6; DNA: TGTGCCAGCAGCTCCCGGGACAGTTTCATGAACACTGAAGCTTTCTTT; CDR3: CASSSRDSFMNTEAFF
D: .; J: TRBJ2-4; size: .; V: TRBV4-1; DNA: TGCGCCAGCAGCCAAGTGGGGCAGGGGGGACAAGCCAAAAACATTCAGTACTTC; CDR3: CASSQVGQGGQAKNIQYF
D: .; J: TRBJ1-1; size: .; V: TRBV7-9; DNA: TGTGCCAGCAGCTTAGCCGGGGGGGCCCAGGCTTTCTTT; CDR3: CASSLAGGAQAFF
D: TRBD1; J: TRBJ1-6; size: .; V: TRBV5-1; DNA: TGCGCCAGCAGCTTGACAGGGGAAGGATCACCCCTCCACTTT; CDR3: CASSLTGEGSPLHF
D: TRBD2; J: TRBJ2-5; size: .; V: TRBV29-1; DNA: TGCAGCGTTGCCGCTAGCGGGGGGGTAAAAGAGACCCAGTACTTC; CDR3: CSVAASGGVKETQYF
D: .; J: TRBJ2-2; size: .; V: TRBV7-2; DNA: TGTGCCAGCAGCCAACCGGGACTCCGGAACACCGGGGAGCTGTTTTTT; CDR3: CASSQPGLRNTGELFF
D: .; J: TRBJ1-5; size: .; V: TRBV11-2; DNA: TGTGCCAGCAGCTTAGCCAGGGCTCAGCCCCAGCATTTT; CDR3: CASSLARAQPQHF
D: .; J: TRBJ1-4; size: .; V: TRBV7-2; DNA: TGTGCCAGCAGCTTAGGTCCTTCCGATGGAAAACTGTTTTTT; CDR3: CASSLGPSDGKLFF
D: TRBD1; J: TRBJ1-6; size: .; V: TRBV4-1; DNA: TGCGCCAGCAGCCAAGGTCCGGGACAGCATAATTCACCCCTCCACTTT; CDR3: CASSQGPGQHNSPLHF
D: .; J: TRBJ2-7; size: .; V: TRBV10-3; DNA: TGTGCCATCAGTGAGTCAGGCAGGAGCTCCTACGAGCAGTACTTC; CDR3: CAISESGRSSYEQYF
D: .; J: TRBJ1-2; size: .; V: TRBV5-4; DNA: TGTGCCAGCAGCTGGCAGGGGTCCAACTATGGCTACACCTTC; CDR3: CASSWQGSNYGYTF
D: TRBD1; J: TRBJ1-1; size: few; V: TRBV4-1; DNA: TGCGCCAGCAGCCTCACAGGGGAACCCTCTAACACTGAAGCTTTCTTT; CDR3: CASSLTGEPSNTEAFF
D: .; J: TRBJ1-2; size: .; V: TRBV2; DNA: TGTGCCAGCAGGGTAGGGGAAATGACTAACTATGGCTACACCTTC; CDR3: CASRVGEMTNYGYTF
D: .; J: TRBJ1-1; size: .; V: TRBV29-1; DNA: TGCAGCGTTGAGGCAGTCCCTGGGGTTGAAGCTTTCTTT; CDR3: CSVEAVPGVEAFF
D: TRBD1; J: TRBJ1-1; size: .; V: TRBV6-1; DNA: TGTGCCAGCATCCACCATAGACAGGGCCGGGCTGAAGCTTTCTTT; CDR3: CASIHHRQGRAEAFF
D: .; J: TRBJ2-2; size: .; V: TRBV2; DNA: TGTGCCAGCCGGGACGGTAACACCGGGGAGCTGTTTTTT; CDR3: CASRDGNTGELFF
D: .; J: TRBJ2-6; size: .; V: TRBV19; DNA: TGTGCCAGTAGTCTCATACTCTCTGGGGCCAACGTCCTGACTTTC; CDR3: CASSLILSGANVLTF
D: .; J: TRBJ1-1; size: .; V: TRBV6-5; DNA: TGTGCCAGCAGTTACTCGACCACCCAGAGGTACACTGAAGCTTTCTTT; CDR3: CASSYSTTQRYTEAFF
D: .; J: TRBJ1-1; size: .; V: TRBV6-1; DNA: TGTGCCGCCTTGACAGGGAACACTGAAGCTTTCTTT; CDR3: CAALTGNTEAFF
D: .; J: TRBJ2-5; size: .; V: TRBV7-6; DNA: TGTGCCAGCAGCTTAGCGGGGTGGCAAGAGACCCAGTACTTC; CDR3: CASSLAGWQETQYF
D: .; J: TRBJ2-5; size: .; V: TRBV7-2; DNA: TGTGCCAGCAGCTTAGTCCGCCAGGGATACCGGGAGACCCAGTACTTC; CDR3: CASSLVRQGYRETQYF
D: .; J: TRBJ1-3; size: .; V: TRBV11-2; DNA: TGTGCCAGCAGCTTAGCCGGGCCAGCAAACACCATATATTTT; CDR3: CASSLAGPANTIYF
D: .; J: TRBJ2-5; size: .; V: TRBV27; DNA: TGTGCCAGCAGTTTTCAAAAACAGGCTTCCCAAGAGACCCAGTACTTC; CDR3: CASSFQKQASQETQYF
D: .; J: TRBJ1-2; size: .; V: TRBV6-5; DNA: TGTGCCAGCAGTTATTTGGGGGCCGTGTATGGCTACACCTTC; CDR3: CASSYLGAVYGYTF
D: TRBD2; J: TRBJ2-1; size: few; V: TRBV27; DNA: TGTGCCAGCAGTTTATCCCCTAGCGGGAACAATGAGCAGTTCTTC; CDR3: CASSLSPSGNNEQFF
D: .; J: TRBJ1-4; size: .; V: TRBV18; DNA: TGTGCCAGCTCACCACAGACGGCTGGAACTAATGAAAAACTGTTTTTT; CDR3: CASSPQTAGTNEKLFF